The clone carrying this T cell receptor (beta chain) has a count of ten or more. Its antigen is still unknown. There were TCR beta CDR3 regions amplified from RNA transcripts. TCR CDR3 underwent first-round RT-PCR with the HTBI primer set. In TCRdb, the multiplex PCR reads were re-called with MiXCR into one record per CDR3 protein. The data contain approximately 400,000 distinct CDR3 sequences, 11% to 15% of them singletons. V lost 3 bases and J 6 bases, leaving 9 bases between the germline ends. The CDR3 extends over 12 amino acids. In germline, CDR1 is DFQATT, CDR2 SNEGSKA (reference sequence). The data were obtained in a study of T cells in Graves' hyperthyroidism and ophthalmopathy. Findings and caveats of the study: Also found in blood were most expanded thyroid clonotypes above 0.001.

Diagnosis relied on clinical symptoms, serum thyroxine and TRAb, thyroid ultrasound and orbital computed tomography. An approximately 9.8 ml volume of fresh peripheral blood provided the PBMCs. This rearrangement joins TRBV20-1 to TRBJ2-1, with a weak D call TRBD2 (5 bases). Sequenced input: blood. The TCR originated in a man in his forties or fifties with Graves' ophthalmopathy. DNA for the CDR3: TGCAGTGCTAGGGACTCCCTCAATGAGCAGTTCTTC. Amino acid sequence: CSARDSLNEQFF.